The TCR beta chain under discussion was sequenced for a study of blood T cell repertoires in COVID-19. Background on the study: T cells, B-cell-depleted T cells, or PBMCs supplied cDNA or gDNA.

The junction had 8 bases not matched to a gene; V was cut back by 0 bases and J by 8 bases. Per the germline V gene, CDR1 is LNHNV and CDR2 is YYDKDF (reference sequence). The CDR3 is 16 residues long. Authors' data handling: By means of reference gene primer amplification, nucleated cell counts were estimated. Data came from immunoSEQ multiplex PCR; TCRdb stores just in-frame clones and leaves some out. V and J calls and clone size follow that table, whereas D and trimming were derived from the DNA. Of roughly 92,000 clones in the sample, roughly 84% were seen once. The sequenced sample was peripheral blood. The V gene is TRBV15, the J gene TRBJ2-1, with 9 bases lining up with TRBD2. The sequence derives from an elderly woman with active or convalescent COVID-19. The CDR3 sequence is CATSREGGGAVYEQFF. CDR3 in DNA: TGTGCCACCAGCAGAGAGGGCGGGGGGGCAGTCTATGAGCAGTTCTTC.